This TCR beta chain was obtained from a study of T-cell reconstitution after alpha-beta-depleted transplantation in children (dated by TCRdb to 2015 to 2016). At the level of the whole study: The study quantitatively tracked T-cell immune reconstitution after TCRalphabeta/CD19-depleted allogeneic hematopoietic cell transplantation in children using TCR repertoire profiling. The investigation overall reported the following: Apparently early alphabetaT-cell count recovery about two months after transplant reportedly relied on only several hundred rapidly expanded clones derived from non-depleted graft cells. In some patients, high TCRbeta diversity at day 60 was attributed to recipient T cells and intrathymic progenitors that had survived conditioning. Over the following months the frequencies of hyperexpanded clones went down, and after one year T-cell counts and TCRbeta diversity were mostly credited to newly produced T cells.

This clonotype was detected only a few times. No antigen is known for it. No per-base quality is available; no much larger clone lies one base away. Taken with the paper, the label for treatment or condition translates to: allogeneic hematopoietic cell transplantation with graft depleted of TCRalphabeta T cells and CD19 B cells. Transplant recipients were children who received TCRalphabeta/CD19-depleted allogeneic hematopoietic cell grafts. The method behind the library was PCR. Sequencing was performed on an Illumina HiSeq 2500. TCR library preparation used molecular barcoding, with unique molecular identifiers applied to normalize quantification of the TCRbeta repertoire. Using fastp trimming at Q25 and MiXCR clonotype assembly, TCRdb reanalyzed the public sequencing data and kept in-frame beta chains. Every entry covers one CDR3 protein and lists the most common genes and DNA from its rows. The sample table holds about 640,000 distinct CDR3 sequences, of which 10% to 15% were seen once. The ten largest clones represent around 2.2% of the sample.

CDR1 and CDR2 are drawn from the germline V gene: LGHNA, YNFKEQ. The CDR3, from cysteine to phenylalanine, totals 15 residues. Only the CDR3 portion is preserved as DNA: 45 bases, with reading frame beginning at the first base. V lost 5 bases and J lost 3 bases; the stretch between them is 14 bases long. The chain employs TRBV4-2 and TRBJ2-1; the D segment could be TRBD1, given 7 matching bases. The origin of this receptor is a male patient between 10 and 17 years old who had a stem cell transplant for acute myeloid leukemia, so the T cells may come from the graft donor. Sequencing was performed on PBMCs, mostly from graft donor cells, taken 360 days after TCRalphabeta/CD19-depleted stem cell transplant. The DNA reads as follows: TGTGCCAGCAGCGCGGGACAGCTAGTCTACAATGAGCAGTTCTTC. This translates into CASSAGQLVYNEQFF.